Sequencing of this T cell receptor beta chain was carried out in a study of cytomegalovirus exposure and HLA in healthy donors. Regarding the study as a whole: As a later analysis showed, a missense DCLRE1C variant was linked to trimming of TCR beta V- and J-genes. In a later analysis, TCR association rates varied by HLA locus: DRB1 most, HLA-C fewest.

A single count supports this clone. Its target is not known. Trimming took 0 bases from V and 9 from J; bases not matched to a gene: 6. This CDR3 contains 16 residues. Germline V CDR1 and CDR2: SGHTA, FQGTGA. With 60 Vbeta and 13 Jbeta primers, the PCR was carried out. Only in-frame clones appear in the TCRdb table, and some are missing; sequencing was by immunoSEQ multiplex PCR. The sample carries under 200,000 clones, about 85% recorded once. This chain connects TRBV7-3 to TRBJ2-1, with 12 bases matching TRBD2. The sequenced sample was PBMCs. This TCR came from a man in his thirties or forties in good health and CMV-seropositive. DNA of the CDR3: TGTGCCAGCAGCTTAACTCGACTAGCGGGAGAAGGTGAGCAGTTCTTC. Translation gives CASSLTRLAGEGEQFF.